These T cell receptor beta chains were read from a single sample in a study of control samples from healthy donors and cancer patients. Some clones are missing from TCRdb's copy, which holds only in-frame ones; the method was immunoSEQ multiplex PCR. The sample records tens of thousands of clones, 90% to 95% being singletons. Sequenced material: blood. The receptors were gathered from a woman aged 45-65 years in good health. Both conserved end residues are part of each CDR3. The order of the fields is clone size, D gene, J gene, V gene, CDR3 DNA, CDR3 protein. The D gene is left open where the match is weak. Not all rows give a size; the values are once, few, many and, for expanded clones, a class.

-,-,TRBJ2-7,TRBV30,TGTGCCTGGAGTGTACGATGGGACGAGCAGTACTTC,CAWSVRWDEQYF
-,TRBD1,TRBJ1-3,TRBV5-1,TGCGCCAGCAGCTTGGCCGACAGGGGAGCTGGAAACACCATATATTTT,CASSLADRGAGNTIYF
-,-,TRBJ2-3,TRBV28,TGTGCCAGCAGTCCATTCCGATCAGGGAAGACAGATACGCAGTATTTT,CASSPFRSGKTDTQYF
-,-,TRBJ2-3,TRBV11-3,TGTGCCAGCAGCTCGCGGACAGATACGCAGTATTTT,CASSSRTDTQYF
-,-,TRBJ1-1,TRBV3-1/TRBV3-2,TGTGCCAGCAGCCACCAGGGTCACACTGAAGCTTTCTTT,CASSHQGHTEAFF
once,-,TRBJ1-4,TRBV7-9,TGTGCCAGCAAGTCTGAGGGAGCGGCAACTAATGAAAAACTGTTTTTT,CASKSEGAATNEKLFF
-,-,TRBJ1-2,TRBV4-3,TGCGCCAGCAGCCAAGACAGGGTAGGGTATGGCTACACCTTC,CASSQDRVGYGYTF
once,-,TRBJ2-3,TRBV28,TGTGCCAGCAGTTTATTGGCTAGTCCAGCAGATACGCAGTATTTT,CASSLLASPADTQYF
-,TRBD2,TRBJ2-7,TRBV15,TGTGCCACCAGCAGCCCGGGGGAGGGCTACGAGCAGTACTTC,CATSSPGEGYEQYF
-,-,TRBJ2-5,TRBV2,TGTGCCAGAGGTGCTTCGGGGCCCGCAGAGACCCAGTACTTC,CARGASGPAETQYF
-,-,TRBJ1-2,TRBV12-3/TRBV12-4,TGTGCCAGCAGTTTTGGCGTCGACACCTTC,CASSFGVDTF
few,TRBD1,TRBJ2-5,TRBV11-1,TGTGCCAGCAGCTTAAAGGGAGACAGGGCCGGAGAGACCCAGTACTTC,CASSLKGDRAGETQYF
-,-,TRBJ1-5,TRBV4-3,TGCGCCAGCAGCCAAGATCGCGCCTCTCCCCAGCATTTT,CASSQDRASPQHF
-,-,TRBJ1-5,TRBV27,TGTGCCAGCAGTTTCGAGGGGTTGGCTAATCAGCCCCAGCATTTT,CASSFEGLANQPQHF
-,-,TRBJ2-3,TRBV7-9,TGTGCCAGCAGCTTTGGCGGGTTAGGCGGAATAGATACGCAGTATTTT,CASSFGGLGGIDTQYF
-,-,TRBJ2-4,TRBV5-4,TGTGCCAGCAGCTTGGAGTCTGGGGGGTATGCCAAAAACATTCAGTACTTC,CASSLESGGYAKNIQYF
-,TRBD1,TRBJ1-1,TRBV19,TGTGCCAGTAGTATGACAGGGGCCAGGACTGAAGCTTTCTTT,CASSMTGARTEAFF
once,TRBD1,TRBJ1-5,TRBV6-2/TRBV6-3,TGTGCCAGCAGTTACGGACAGGGGACGAGCAATCAGCCCCAGCATTTT,CASSYGQGTSNQPQHF
-,-,TRBJ1-3,TRBV6-6,TGTGCCAGCAGTCGTCAGGGTCAGACAAGGAACACCATATATTTT,CASSRQGQTRNTIYF
-,TRBD1,TRBJ1-3,TRBV14,TGTGCCAGCAGCCTCCCTCACAGGGGAACTGCTGGAAACACCATATATTTT,CASSLPHRGTAGNTIYF
-,-,TRBJ1-1,TRBV11-1,TGTGCCAGCAGCTCCGGACAGAACACTGAAGCTTTCTTT,CASSSGQNTEAFF
-,TRBD1,TRBJ1-2,TRBV27,TGTGCCAGCAGTTCGACAGGGCGGCACGGCTACACCTTC,CASSSTGRHGYTF
-,-,TRBJ1-2,TRBV10-1,TGCGCCAGCGCCCGGGGACCGAACTATGGCTACACCTTC,CASARGPNYGYTF
-,-,TRBJ1-1,TRBV9,TGTGCCAGCAGCGTAGGTCTGGGGCTGAACACTGAAGCTTTCTTT,CASSVGLGLNTEAFF
-,-,TRBJ1-1,TRBV19,TGTGCCATCTCGGGGTCGATGAACACTGAAGCTTTCTTT,CAISGSMNTEAFF
once,-,TRBJ1-1,TRBV30,TGTGCCTGGAGTGTGTGGTTGAACACTGAAGCTTTCTTT,CAWSVWLNTEAFF
-,TRBD1,TRBJ1-2,TRBV28,TGTGCCAGCAGTTTAACCACAGGGGTTTATGGCTACACCTTC,CASSLTTGVYGYTF
-,TRBD2,TRBJ2-7,TRBV19,TGTGCCAGTAGTGCCGGACTAGCGGGGGGGTCCTACGAGCAGTACTTC,CASSAGLAGGSYEQYF
-,-,TRBJ2-5,TRBV30,TGTGCCTCACATATGGGAGAGACCCAGTACTTC,CASHMGETQYF
-,TRBD1,TRBJ1-1,TRBV18,TGTGCCAGCTCACCCAGAGGAGGGGGCTCGAACACTGAAGCTTTCTTT,CASSPRGGGSNTEAFF
-,-,TRBJ2-1,TRBV5-1,TGCGCCAGCAGCTTGACGGAGAGCTCCTACAATGAGCAGTTCTTC,CASSLTESSYNEQFF
-,TRBD1,TRBJ1-1,TRBV4-3,TGCGCCAGCAGCCAAGAAGCCCCCGACAGGGGGGGCACTGAAGCTTTCTTT,CASSQEAPDRGGTEAFF
few,-,TRBJ1-5,TRBV5-5,TGTGCCAGCAGCTCCGGTACCCTGGGTCTCAATCAGCCCCAGCATTTT,CASSSGTLGLNQPQHF
-,-,TRBJ1-2,TRBV5-1,TGCGCCAGCAGCTTGGCTGGGGGTGGCTACACCTTC,CASSLAGGGYTF
-,TRBD2,TRBJ2-1,TRBV6-1,TGTGCCAGCAGTGGGGGCGGGGGGGCCCTATACAATGAGCAGTTCTTC,CASSGGGGALYNEQFF
-,-,TRBJ1-1,TRBV7-2,TGTGCCAGCAGCTTTCACACCACTGAAGCTTTCTTT,CASSFHTTEAFF
-,TRBD1,TRBJ1-1,TRBV19,TGTGCCAGTAGTATGCAAGACAGGGTGAACACTGAAGCTTTCTTT,CASSMQDRVNTEAFF
-,TRBD1,TRBJ1-6,TRBV28,TGTGCCAGCAGTCCCTTAACCGGGACAGGGGCCAGCTCCTATAATTCACCCCTCCACTTT,CASSPLTGTGASSYNSPLHF
-,TRBD1,TRBJ2-2,TRBV2,TGTGCCAGCAACCGGGACAGAGCTGGCCAGGACACCGGGGAGCTGTTTTTT,CASNRDRAGQDTGELFF
medium-sized,-,TRBJ2-3,TRBV6-4,TGTGCCAGCAGTGCGAGCGGCGGCACAGATACGCAGTATTTT,CASSASGGTDTQYF
-,TRBD1,TRBJ1-5,TRBV27,TGTGCCAGCAGCCCTGGACAGGGAGATAGCAATCAGCCCCAGCATTTT,CASSPGQGDSNQPQHF
-,TRBD1,TRBJ2-2,TRBV24-1,TGTGCCACCAGTGATGGGGGCCGGGACAGGGTAACCGGGGAGCTGTTTTTT,CATSDGGRDRVTGELFF
-,TRBD2,TRBJ2-1,TRBV29-1,TGCAGCGTTGAAGTGGGGGGGTACAATGAGCAGTTCTTC,CSVEVGGYNEQFF
-,-,TRBJ1-5,TRBV5-1,TGCGCCAGCCGTCCTGGGGGGCTAAGCAATCAGCCCCAGCATTTT,CASRPGGLSNQPQHF
-,-,TRBJ1-5,TRBV19,TGTGCCAGTACCCTTATAGGCGGGCAGGGCCGGAGCAATCAGCCCCAGCATTTT,CASTLIGGQGRSNQPQHF
-,TRBD2,TRBJ2-3,TRBV5-4,TGTGCCAGCAGCTTGGCTGGGGCGGGGGGGAGGACCACAGATACGCAGTATTTT,CASSLAGAGGRTTDTQYF
-,-,TRBJ1-5,TRBV2,TGTGCCAGCAGTACTAGGGCTAGCGGGATCAGCAATCAGCCCCAGCATTTT,CASSTRASGISNQPQHF
-,-,TRBJ1-2,TRBV20-1,TGCAGTGCTAGAGAGGGGACGGACACCTTC,CSAREGTDTF
-,-,TRBJ2-1,TRBV3-1/TRBV3-2,TGTGCCAGCAGCTCATTAAACAATGAGCAGTTCTTC,CASSSLNNEQFF